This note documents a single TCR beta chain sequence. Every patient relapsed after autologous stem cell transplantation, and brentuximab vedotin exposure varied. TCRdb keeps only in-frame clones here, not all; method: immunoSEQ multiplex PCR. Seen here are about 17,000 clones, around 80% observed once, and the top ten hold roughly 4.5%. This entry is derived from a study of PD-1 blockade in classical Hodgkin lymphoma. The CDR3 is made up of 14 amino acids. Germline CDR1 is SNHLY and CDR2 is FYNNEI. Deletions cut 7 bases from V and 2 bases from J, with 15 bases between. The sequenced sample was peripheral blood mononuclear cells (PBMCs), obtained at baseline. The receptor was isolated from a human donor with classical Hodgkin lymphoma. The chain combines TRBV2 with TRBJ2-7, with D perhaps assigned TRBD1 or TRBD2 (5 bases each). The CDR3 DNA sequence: TGTGCCAGCACCGAAGGGGCCGGGGCCTACGAGCAGTACTTC. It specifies CASTEGAGAYEQYF.